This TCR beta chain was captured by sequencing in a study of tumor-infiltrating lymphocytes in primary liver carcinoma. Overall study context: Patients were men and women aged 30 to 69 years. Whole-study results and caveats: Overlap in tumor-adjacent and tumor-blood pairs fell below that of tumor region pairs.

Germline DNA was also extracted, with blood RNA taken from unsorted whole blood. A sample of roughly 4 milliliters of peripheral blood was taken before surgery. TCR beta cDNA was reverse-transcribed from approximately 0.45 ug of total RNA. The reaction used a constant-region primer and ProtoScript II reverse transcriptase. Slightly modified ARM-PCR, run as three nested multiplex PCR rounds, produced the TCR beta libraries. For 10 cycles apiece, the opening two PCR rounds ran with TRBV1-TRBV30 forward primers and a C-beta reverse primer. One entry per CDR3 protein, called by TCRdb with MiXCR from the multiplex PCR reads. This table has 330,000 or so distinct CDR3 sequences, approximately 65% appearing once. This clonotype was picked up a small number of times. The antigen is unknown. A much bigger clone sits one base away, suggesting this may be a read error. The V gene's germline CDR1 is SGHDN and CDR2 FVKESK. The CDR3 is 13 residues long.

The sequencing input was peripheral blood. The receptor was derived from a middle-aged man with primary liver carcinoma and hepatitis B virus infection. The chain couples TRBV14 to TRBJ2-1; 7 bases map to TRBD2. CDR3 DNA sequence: TGTACCAGCAACAAATGGGGAGGGCATGAGCAGTTCTTC. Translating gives CTSNKWGGHEQFF.